The rows below give T cell receptor beta chains drawn from one sample of a study of T cells in Graves' hyperthyroidism and ophthalmopathy. TCRdb re-called the multiplex PCR reads through MiXCR, storing one row per CDR3 protein. The sample consists of approximately 640,000 distinct CDR3 sequences, around 16% of them appearing once. The sequenced sample consisted of blood. These receptors were obtained from a man aged 50 to 60 with Graves' hyperthyroidism. Both conserved end residues are part of each CDR3. The order of the fields is J gene, clone size, V gene, D gene, CDR3 DNA, CDR3 protein. D genes are given only for firm matches. The size entry is marked missing in some rows and otherwise reads once, few, many or a size class.

j_call: TRBJ1-2
clone_size: many
v_call: TRBV6-1
d_call: TRBD1
cdr3_nt: TGTGCCAGCAGTGAGGGACAGGTGTATGGCTACACCTTC
cdr3_aa: CASSEGQVYGYTF

j_call: TRBJ2-7
clone_size: many
v_call: TRBV13
d_call: TRBD1
cdr3_nt: TGTGCCAGCAGCGCCGACAGGGGTCCCTACGAGCAGTACTTC
cdr3_aa: CASSADRGPYEQYF

j_call: TRBJ1-1
clone_size: few
v_call: TRBV19
d_call: TRBD1
cdr3_nt: TGTGCCAGTAGTTCGGAACAGGGGGCCCAGAACACTGAAGCTTTCTTT
cdr3_aa: CASSSEQGAQNTEAFF

j_call: TRBJ2-1
clone_size: few
v_call: TRBV7-2
d_call: TRBD1
cdr3_nt: TGTGCCAGCAGCCTATGGACAGGGGGCTACAATGAGCAGTTCTTC
cdr3_aa: CASSLWTGGYNEQFF

j_call: TRBJ2-1
clone_size: few
v_call: TRBV6-1
d_call: .
cdr3_nt: TGTGCCAGCAGTGTCAGGGATTTGACTAGGTCCATTGAGCAGTTCTTC
cdr3_aa: CASSVRDLTRSIEQFF

j_call: TRBJ2-2
clone_size: .
v_call: TRBV28
d_call: TRBD2
cdr3_nt: TGTGCCAGCAGTTATACGGGACTAGCGGGAAGGACCGGGGAGCTGTTTTTT
cdr3_aa: CASSYTGLAGRTGELFF

j_call: TRBJ2-1
clone_size: .
v_call: TRBV18
d_call: TRBD1
cdr3_nt: TGTGCCAGCTCACCAAATGGACAGGGGATCCACAATGAGCAGTTCTTC
cdr3_aa: CASSPNGQGIHNEQFF

j_call: TRBJ2-7
clone_size: many
v_call: TRBV24-1
d_call: .
cdr3_nt: TGTGCCACCAGTGATTTCGCACTTCCGAGCGAGCAGTACTTC
cdr3_aa: CATSDFALPSEQYF

j_call: TRBJ1-5
clone_size: .
v_call: TRBV19
d_call: TRBD1
cdr3_nt: TGTGCCAGTAGGGTCCGAGGGACAGGGAATCAGCCCCAGCATTTT
cdr3_aa: CASRVRGTGNQPQHF

j_call: TRBJ1-6
clone_size: many
v_call: TRBV4-1
d_call: .
cdr3_nt: TGCGCCAGCAGCCAAGATAGGGGTAGGAATTCACCCCTCCACTTT
cdr3_aa: CASSQDRGRNSPLHF

j_call: TRBJ1-2
clone_size: .
v_call: TRBV2
d_call: .
cdr3_nt: TGTGCCAGCAGTGATGTAGGGGCTCAGTATGGCTACACCTTC
cdr3_aa: CASSDVGAQYGYTF

j_call: TRBJ2-2
clone_size: few
v_call: TRBV24-1
d_call: TRBD2
cdr3_nt: TGTGCCACCAGTGATCAGACTAGCGGGACCACCGGGGAGCTGTTTTTT
cdr3_aa: CATSDQTSGTTGELFF

j_call: TRBJ2-1
clone_size: .
v_call: TRBV2
d_call: TRBD2
cdr3_nt: TGTGCCAGCAGTGGGGGTAGCGGGAGTGATGAGCAGTTCTTC
cdr3_aa: CASSGGSGSDEQFF

j_call: TRBJ2-5
clone_size: many
v_call: TRBV6-5
d_call: .
cdr3_nt: TGTGCCAGCAGTTACTCGAGGAGGGGAGGCGAGACCCAGTACTTC
cdr3_aa: CASSYSRRGGETQYF

j_call: TRBJ2-1
clone_size: .
v_call: TRBV4-3
d_call: .
cdr3_nt: TGCGCCAGCAGCCAAGATCAAGGTGTAGCATACAATGAGCAGTTCTTC
cdr3_aa: CASSQDQGVAYNEQFF

j_call: TRBJ2-5
clone_size: .
v_call: TRBV7-7
d_call: .
cdr3_nt: TGTGCTAGCAGCTTAGTTGCTCCATGGGAGACCCAGTACTTC
cdr3_aa: CASSLVAPWETQYF

j_call: TRBJ2-5
clone_size: many
v_call: TRBV28
d_call: .
cdr3_nt: TGTGCCACTCGAATGGGGCAAGAGACCCAGTACTTC
cdr3_aa: CATRMGQETQYF

j_call: TRBJ1-1
clone_size: many
v_call: TRBV6-1
d_call: .
cdr3_nt: TGTGCCAGCAGACCCGGCATGCTGAACACTGAAGCTTTCTTT
cdr3_aa: CASRPGMLNTEAFF

j_call: TRBJ2-3
clone_size: .
v_call: TRBV7-3
d_call: .
cdr3_nt: TGTGCCAGCAGCTTATTTTTAAGCGGTTCTAGCACAGATACGCAGTATTTT
cdr3_aa: CASSLFLSGSSTDTQYF

j_call: TRBJ1-1
clone_size: few
v_call: TRBV18
d_call: TRBD1
cdr3_nt: TGTGCCAGCTCCGAGGGGGCAAGCAACACTGAAGCTTTCTTT
cdr3_aa: CASSEGASNTEAFF

j_call: TRBJ2-5
clone_size: few
v_call: TRBV24-1
d_call: TRBD2
cdr3_nt: TGTGCCACCAGTGACCCTAGCGGGAGCCAAGAGACCCAGTACTTC
cdr3_aa: CATSDPSGSQETQYF

j_call: TRBJ2-5
clone_size: few
v_call: TRBV13
d_call: TRBD1
cdr3_nt: TGTGCCAGCAGCTTCACCGGGACAGCAAAAGAGACCCAGTACTTC
cdr3_aa: CASSFTGTAKETQYF

j_call: TRBJ1-2
clone_size: many
v_call: TRBV7-9
d_call: .
cdr3_nt: TGTGCCAGCAGCAGGGACACCGCGGGCTACACCTTC
cdr3_aa: CASSRDTAGYTF

j_call: TRBJ1-2
clone_size: once
v_call: TRBV28
d_call: TRBD1
cdr3_nt: TGTGCCAGCAGTTTAAATTCGGAGGGGGCGAGAGGCTACGCCTTC
cdr3_aa: CASSLNSEGARGYAF

j_call: TRBJ2-5
clone_size: many
v_call: TRBV7-9
d_call: .
cdr3_nt: TGTGCCAGCAGCTTATCGGCAGCCCAAGAGACCCAGTACTTC
cdr3_aa: CASSLSAAQETQYF

j_call: TRBJ2-2
clone_size: many
v_call: TRBV12-3/TRBV12-4
d_call: TRBD2
cdr3_nt: TGTGCCAGCAGTTTCGCGGGAGGGAACACCGGGGAGCTGTTTTTT
cdr3_aa: CASSFAGGNTGELFF

j_call: TRBJ2-7
clone_size: many
v_call: TRBV20-1
d_call: TRBD2
cdr3_nt: TGCAGTGCCACAACTAGCGGAGTATCCTACGAGCAGTACTTC
cdr3_aa: CSATTSGVSYEQYF

j_call: TRBJ2-1
clone_size: few
v_call: TRBV3-1
d_call: .
cdr3_nt: TGTGCCAGCAGCCAAGAGCGTCTGCTACCTTACAATGAGCAGTTCTTC
cdr3_aa: CASSQERLLPYNEQFF

j_call: TRBJ2-7
clone_size: many
v_call: TRBV20-1
d_call: TRBD2
cdr3_nt: TGCAGTGCTAGAGATCTTTTCGGCGGGAGGACCGACGAGCAGTACTTC
cdr3_aa: CSARDLFGGRTDEQYF

j_call: TRBJ2-7
clone_size: many
v_call: TRBV27
d_call: .
cdr3_nt: TGTGCCAGCAGTTTATCGGGGGGGGAGCGGGACAGGTTCGCCTACGAGCAGTACTTC
cdr3_aa: CASSLSGGERDRFAYEQYF

j_call: TRBJ2-7
clone_size: .
v_call: TRBV9
d_call: TRBD2
cdr3_nt: TGTGCCAGCAGCGTATGGCTAGCGGGTGAGCAGTACTTC
cdr3_aa: CASSVWLAGEQYF

j_call: TRBJ2-7
clone_size: many
v_call: TRBV28
d_call: TRBD2
cdr3_nt: TGTGCCAGCAGTTTGCAGCGGGAGTCAAACGAGCAGTACTTC
cdr3_aa: CASSLQRESNEQYF

j_call: TRBJ2-3
clone_size: many
v_call: TRBV27
d_call: TRBD2
cdr3_nt: TGTGCCAGCCGAACTAGCGGGAGATTAGATACGCAGTATTTT
cdr3_aa: CASRTSGRLDTQYF

j_call: TRBJ1-5
clone_size: many
v_call: TRBV27
d_call: .
cdr3_nt: TGTGCCAGCAGTTTAAGGTCGGGCAATCAGCCCCAGCATTTT
cdr3_aa: CASSLRSGNQPQHF

j_call: TRBJ1-1
clone_size: .
v_call: TRBV7-2
d_call: .
cdr3_nt: TGTGCCAGCAGCCCAACCCACAGTTCCCCTGAAGCTTTCTTT
cdr3_aa: CASSPTHSSPEAFF

j_call: TRBJ1-5
clone_size: .
v_call: TRBV7-6
d_call: .
cdr3_nt: TGTGCCAGCAGCAATGGACAGACCCAGCCCCAGCATTTT
cdr3_aa: CASSNGQTQPQHF